Shown below are 15 T cell receptor beta chains from a single sample sequenced in a study of blood T cell repertoires in COVID-19. The repertoire was sequenced with immunoSEQ multiplex PCR; TCRdb's copy has only in-frame clones and lacks some. The sample records about 180,000 clones, approximately 83% being singletons. Source material: peripheral blood. All receptors come from a woman between 40 and 50 years old with COVID-19, enrolled during active disease.

The rearrangement uses TRBV6-5 and TRBJ2-2; tentatively, D is TRBD2 (6 bases). CDR3 length equals 14 residues. The V and J ends lost 2 bases and 7 bases respectively, with 11 bases between them. Germline CDR1 is MNHEY and CDR2 is SVGAGI. The CDR3: CASSYRRDGGELFF. CDR3 DNA: TGTGCCAGCAGTTACAGGCGGGACGGCGGGGAGCTGTTTTTT.

The sample holds a few counts of this clone. V gene TRBV3-1 (or the pseudogene TRBV3-2) combines with J gene TRBJ1-6, with TRBD1 matching over 11 bases. V lost 3 bases, J lost 9 bases, and 13 bases stayed unmatched. Germline loops: CDR1 LGHDT, CDR2 YNNKEL (reference sequence). This CDR3 is 18 amino acids long. CDR3 coding DNA: TGTGCCAGCAGCCATGCTGTCCCGGGACAGGGGGGGAGTTCACCCCTCCACTTT. This codes for CASSHAVPGQGGSSPLHF.

This clone has just a few counts. V gene TRBV10-1 combines with J gene TRBJ2-3, with 8 nucleotides matching TRBD1. Germline V gene sequence: CDR1 WNHNN, CDR2 SYGVQD (reference sequence). The CDR3 length is 14 residues. With 10 bases clipped from V and 2 bases from J, the junction kept 8 bases outside the gene matches. The CDR3 DNA follows: TGCGCCACAAGCCAGGGGGCCGTCACAGATACGCAGTATTTT. It translates to CATSQGAVTDTQYF.

This chain links TRBV4-1 with TRBJ2-3, with TRBD2 matching over 7 bases. Germline CDR1 MGHRA, CDR2 YSYEKL. Losses at the gene ends were 2 bases for V and 3 bases for J; bases not matched to a gene: 8. The CDR3 runs 16 residues. The CDR3: CASSQITGGGTDTQYF. Here the CDR3 DNA reads TGCGCCAGCAGCCAAATTACGGGAGGCGGAACAGATACGCAGTATTTT.

A few counts support this clone. This chain uses TRBV6-5 with TRBJ1-1; 7 bases agree with TRBD1. This CDR3 region has 13 residues. J was trimmed by 0 bases and V by 10 bases; bases with no gene match: 5. Germline assignment: CDR1 MNHEY and CDR2 SVGAGI. CDR3 amino acids: CATLTGLNTEAFF. CDR3 in DNA: TGTGCCACCCTGACAGGGTTGAACACTGAAGCTTTCTTT.

This rearrangement joins TRBV10-3 to TRBJ1-6; maybe TRBD1 (6 bases). CDR1 ENHRY and CDR2 SYGVKD come from the germline V gene. The CDR3 extends over 13 amino acids. Deletions cut 6 bases from V and 10 bases from J, with 13 bases between. The CDR3 bases are TGTGCCATCAGAACAGGGTCGGGATCACCCCTCCACTTT. Residues: CAIRTGSGSPLHF.

The rearrangement links TRBV28 to TRBJ2-2, with 8 bases that match TRBD1. This CDR3 has 14 residues. V trimming: 6 bases; J trimming: 6 bases; junction bases outside the gene matches: 6. The germline CDR1 and CDR2 sequences are MDHEN and SYDVKM. The CDR3 region is CASSDRGSAGELFF. The CDR3 DNA is TGTGCCAGCAGCGACAGGGGCTCGGCCGGGGAGCTGTTTTTT.

This chain uses TRBV27 with TRBJ2-1, with TRBD2 identical over 8 bases. CDR1 is MNHEY and CDR2 is SMNVEV in the germline V gene (reference sequence). V was pared by 5 bases and J by 5 bases, with 17 bases of the junction left unmatched. The CDR3 spans 18 residues. The CDR3 here is CASSPRGGRPKVDNEQFF. The CDR3 DNA reads as TGTGCCAGCAGTCCACGGGGGGGGAGACCTAAGGTCGACAATGAGCAGTTCTTC.

This clone appeared once. The V gene is TRBV7-9, the J gene TRBJ1-4, with D tentatively TRBD1 (5 bases). Germline CDR1 SEHNR, CDR2 FQNEAQ (reference sequence). The CDR3 is 15 amino acids. The V end lost 6 bases, the J end lost 0 bases, and 11 bases lay between the germline ends. Here the CDR3 reads CASRPGEATNEKLFF. DNA of the CDR3: TGTGCCAGCAGGCCGGGGGAAGCAACTAATGAAAAACTGTTTTTT.

This rearrangement joins TRBV7-2 to TRBJ1-6; possible D gene TRBD1, 5 bases. The CDR3 contains 13 residues. The germline gives CDR1 SGHTA, CDR2 FQGNSA. V lost 1 base, J lost 13 bases, and 11 bases lay in between. Here the CDR3 DNA reads TGTGCCAGCAGCTTAGGGCAGGGCATCCCCCTCCACTTT. It is translated as CASSLGQGIPLHF.

The chain uses TRBV18 and TRBJ2-1; 10 nucleotides agree with TRBD1. V was clipped by 8 bases and J by 3 bases; unmatched bases: 10. This CDR3 comprises 16 residues. Germline lookup yields CDR1 KGHSH and CDR2 LQKENI. The CDR3 reads CASRGQGVSDYNEQFF. Here the CDR3 DNA reads TGTGCCAGCAGAGGACAGGGGGTGTCTGACTACAATGAGCAGTTCTTC.

This rearrangement joins TRBV7-9 to TRBJ1-2, with 12 bases aligning to TRBD1. V dropped 5 bases and J dropped 4; count of bases not matched to a gene: 11. The CDR3 totals 17 residues. Germline CDR1 SEHNR, CDR2 FQNEAQ (reference sequence). The CDR3 sequence is CASSPGTGGEVGYGYTF. In DNA, the CDR3 is TGTGCCAGCAGCCCGGGGACAGGGGGCGAGGTCGGCTATGGCTACACCTTC.

The chain joins TRBV2 to TRBJ2-3; D is perhaps TRBD1 (6 bases). CDR1 and CDR2 from the germline V gene are SNHLY and FYNNEI. The CDR3 consists of 12 residues. Trimming left V 10 bases short and J 4 bases short, with 12 bases between. In nucleotides, the CDR3 is TGTGCCACCCTACAGGGCCCAGATACGCAGTATTTT. Translating gives CATLQGPDTQYF.

The CDR3 loop reads CATSAEFTAKNIQYF. The CDR3, as DNA: TGTGCCACCAGTGCGGAGTTTACGGCCAAAAACATTCAGTACTTC. The rearrangement joins TRBV24-1 to TRBJ2-4, with unresolved D. CDR3 length: 15 amino acids. CDR1 is KGHDR and CDR2 is SFDVKD in the germline V gene. With 5 bases removed from V and 1 base from J, the gap between germline ends came to 11 bases.

This clone appeared many times. The rearrangement joins TRBV15 to TRBJ2-1, with 9 bases that match TRBD1. Germline assignment: CDR1 LNHNV and CDR2 YYDKDF (reference sequence). The length of the CDR3 is 16 residues. V gave up 4 bases and J gave up 10 bases; unmatched junction bases: 14. In nucleotides, the CDR3 is TGTGCCACCAGCATACCCCTAGGACAGGGGAGAGCGGAGCAGTTCTTC. Its protein is CATSIPLGQGRAEQFF.